The 15 T cell receptor beta chains presented below share a single source sample, sequenced in a study of cytomegalovirus exposure and HLA in healthy donors. A multiplex PCR was run with 60 Vbeta primers and 13 Jbeta primers. TCRdb's table, derived via immunoSEQ multiplex PCR, lists solely in-frame clones and lacks some. The data show under 200,000 clones, approximately 86% seen once. Sample: PBMCs. Receptors originate from a woman aged 25 to 45 in good health and CMV-seronegative.

The V call is TRBV5-1, the J call TRBJ2-3, with D possibly TRBD2 on 7 matching bases. The CDR3 covers 14 residues. The V and J ends lost 0 bases and 7 bases respectively, with 12 bases between them. Looked up from germline, CDR1 is SGHRS and CDR2 is YFSETQ. CDR3 amino acids: CASSLAAGANTQYF. In nucleotides, the CDR3 is TGCGCCAGCAGCTTGGCTGCGGGGGCGAATACGCAGTATTTT.

The V and J genes are TRBV5-1 and TRBJ1-2; TRBD1 is a possible D gene (6 bases). The CDR3 consists of 14 residues. V shed 0 bases and J shed 4 bases, with 10 bases lying between them. Germline CDR1 and CDR2: SGHRS and YFSETQ. CDR3 region: CASSLEGGAYGYTF. CDR3 sequence (DNA): TGCGCCAGCAGCTTGGAGGGGGGGGCCTATGGCTACACCTTC.

The J gene is TRBJ2-5, the V gene TRBV5-4; D unclear. Germline assignment: CDR1 SGHNT and CDR2 YYREEE (reference sequence). This CDR3 contains 13 residues. V shed 4 bases and J shed 5 bases, with 12 bases lying between them. This CDR3 reads CASSPDSRETQYF. In DNA form, the CDR3 reads TGTGCCAGCAGCCCCGACTCTAGGGAGACCCAGTACTTC.

This clone is a singleton in its sample. V and J are TRBV2 and TRBJ1-3; D gene unclear. There are 18 residues in the CDR3. V lost 1 base to trimming and J lost 0 bases, with 16 bases between them. CDR1 SNHLY and CDR2 FYNNEI come from the germline V gene. CDR3 nucleotide sequence: TGTGCCAGCAGTGAAGTGCGAGCAGGCGCCAACTCTGGAAACACCATATATTTT. Protein: CASSEVRAGANSGNTIYF.

This clone turned up a few times. The rearrangement joins TRBV7-6 to TRBJ2-1; tentatively, D is TRBD1 (6 bases). V was clipped by 4 bases and J by 5 bases, with 15 bases between them. The CDR3 loop spans 15 amino acids. Germline V gene sequence: CDR1 SGHVS, CDR2 FNYEAQ. In DNA, the CDR3 is TGTGCCAGCAGCTCGAGACAGGCTGGGGACAATGAGCAGTTCTTC. It codes for CASSSRQAGDNEQFF.

On this clone: Additional DNA sequences in this sample encode the identical CDR3. The rearrangement joins TRBV7-9 to TRBJ1-3, with 7 bases matching TRBD1. CDR3 size: 16 residues. V was clipped by 0 bases and J by 0 bases; unmatched bases: 2. Per the germline V gene, CDR1 is SEHNR and CDR2 is FQNEAQ (reference sequence). The CDR3 region is CASSLARGNSGNTIYF. The CDR3 nucleotides are TGTGCCAGCAGCTTAGCCAGGGGGAACTCTGGAAACACCATATATTTT. Complete variable domain (other parts from reference TRBV7-9 and TRBJ1-3): DTGVSQNPRHKITKRGQNVTFRCDPISEHNRLYWYRQTLGQGPEFLTYFQNEAQLEKSRLLSDRFSAERPKGSFSTLEIQRTEQGDSAMYLCASSLARGNSGNTIYFGEGSWLTVV.

The chain links TRBV27 to TRBJ2-7; maybe TRBD1 (6 bases). The V and J ends lost 2 bases and 1 base respectively, with 12 bases between them. The CDR3 is 15 residues long. Germline V gives CDR1 MNHEY, CDR2 SMNVEV (reference sequence). CDR3 residues: CASSLEGGQSYEQYF. CDR3 nucleotide sequence: TGTGCCAGCAGTTTAGAAGGTGGACAGTCCTACGAGCAGTACTTC.

The chain has TRBV27 and TRBJ1-2; no clear D. This CDR3 is 14 amino acids long. Trimming stripped 10 bases from V and 3 bases from J, with 18 bases between. Germline values: CDR1 MNHEY, CDR2 SMNVEV (reference sequence). This CDR3 reads CATRGVSHYYGYTF. The DNA for the CDR3 is TGTGCCACCCGGGGTGTGAGCCACTACTATGGCTACACCTTC.

The rearrangement uses TRBV28 and TRBJ1-2; D may be TRBD1 (6 bases). The germline gives CDR1 MDHEN, CDR2 SYDVKM. V was clipped by 7 bases and J by 4 bases, with 16 bases between them. The CDR3 is made up of 14 amino acids. In nucleotides, the CDR3 is TGTGCCAGCATAGCGGGGGGCGCGTCCTATGGCTACACCTTC. Translating it yields CASIAGGASYGYTF.

The rearrangement links TRBV7-9 to TRBJ1-1, with D hard to call. Germline V CDR1 and CDR2: SEHNR, FQNEAQ (reference sequence). There are 13 residues in the CDR3. The ends were cut back, 1 base at V and 9 bases at J, with 12 bases in the middle. The DNA of the CDR3 is TGTGCCAGCAGCTTAGAAAGAGGTACACAAGCTTTCTTT. Residues: CASSLERGTQAFF.

The genes are TRBV7-2 and TRBJ2-3; 12 bases are shared with TRBD2. CDR1 and CDR2 from the germline V gene are SGHTA and FQGNSA. Trimming took 5 bases from V and 5 from J; bases not matched to a gene: 8. This CDR3 region has 16 residues. CDR3 DNA sequence: TGTGCCAGCAGCCTTGAGACTAGCGGGGGTGTAGATACGCAGTATTTT. Its translation: CASSLETSGGVDTQYF.

The V call is TRBV2, the J call TRBJ2-5, with 7 bases matching TRBD1. The CDR3 length is 14 residues. J was trimmed by 3 bases and V by 8 bases; bases with no gene match: 9. Germline CDR1 reads SNHLY; CDR2 reads FYNNEI. The chain's CDR3 is CASGETGAEETQYF. CDR3 in DNA: TGTGCCAGCGGGGAAACAGGGGCCGAAGAGACCCAGTACTTC.

This clone was seen more than once but under ten times. The chain employs TRBV18 and TRBJ2-1, with a tentative D call TRBD1 (6 bases). V was clipped by 8 bases and J by 3 bases, with 14 bases between them. The CDR3 length is 14 residues. Germline CDR1 and CDR2: KGHSH and LQKENI. The CDR3 nucleotides are TGTGCCAGCCAAAGGTTGGACAGCTACAATGAGCAGTTCTTC. It codes for CASQRLDSYNEQFF.

V usage is TRBV5-4 and J usage is TRBJ2-6, with TRBD1 matching over 11 bases. The V segment lost 4 bases and the J segment 4 bases; nucleotides outside the gene matches: 10. There are 18 residues in the CDR3. Germline V gene lookup returns CDR1 SGHNT and CDR2 YYREEE (reference sequence). The CDR3 sequence is CASSSGQGAFLGANVLTF. Here the CDR3 DNA reads TGTGCCAGCAGCAGCGGACAGGGGGCTTTCTTGGGGGCCAACGTCCTGACTTTC.

The chain couples TRBV19 to TRBJ2-1; 8 bases align to TRBD2. The CDR3 sequence is 15 residues long. V lost 6 bases to trimming and J lost 8 bases; unmatched junction nucleotides: 12. Looked up from germline, CDR1 is LNHDA and CDR2 is SQIVND (reference sequence). The CDR3 spells CASSLSGGKGDEQFF. The DNA of the CDR3 is TGTGCCAGTAGCTTGAGCGGGGGCAAAGGGGATGAGCAGTTCTTC. Complete variable domain (other parts from reference TRBV19 and TRBJ2-1): DGGITQSPKYLFRKEGQNVTLSCEQNLNHDAMYWYRQDPGQGLRLIYYSQIVNDFQKGDIAEGYSVSREKKESFPLTVTSAQKNPTAFYLCASSLSGGKGDEQFFGPGTRLTVL.